Below, one TCR beta chain is given with its context. No cognate antigen has been identified for it. No per-base quality is available; no much larger clone lies one base away. These data originate in a study of vaccination and CD4 T cells after COVID-19 (dated 2022 in TCRdb). About the investigation overall: Six males and four females were included in the convalescent cohort, with two Hispanic individuals, seven Caucasians, two Asians and one multiracial person represented. In approximately ten COVID-19 convalescent patients and a handful of infection-naive healthy vaccine recipients, the spike-specific CD4+ TCR repertoire before mRNA vaccination was compared with the repertoire after mRNA vaccination. Post-COVID blood samples from convalescent patients were collected a median of around 100 days after diagnosis, with a range of about 35 to 180 days. For stimulating the cultures, overlapping spike peptide pools were used, derived from SARS-CoV-2 as well as from the common cold coronaviruses HCoV-NL63, HCoV-OC43 and HCoV-229E. Control cultures used a CEFX viral epitope pool as positive control, an HIV-1 Nef peptide pool as negative control, or no peptide. Post-vaccine blood samples were collected a median of about 69 days after the second vaccine dose, ranging from about 14 to 241 days. Participants got two doses of the Pfizer-BioNTech BNT162b2 vaccine (n=8) or two doses of the Moderna mRNA-1273 vaccine (n=2). At the TCR clonotype level, an earlier paper using these donors assessed memory CD4+ T cell crossreactivity between SARS-CoV-2 and common cold coronavirus spike proteins.

On the study overall, not on this receptor specifically: Relatively few convalescent patients were included in the study, and early timepoints after natural infection were not analyzed. Nearly all vaccine-specific clones in convalescent patients (304 of 307) were mono-reactive for SARS-CoV-2 spike rather than cross-reactive with common cold coronaviruses. Although the median number of SARS-CoV-2-reactive clonotypes went up from some 23 after infection to around 40 after vaccination, the increase was not significant. In convalescent patients, a median approximately 89% of post-vaccine SARS-CoV-2-reactive clones were detected only after vaccination, suggesting vaccine-specific priming.

The germline V gene (reference sequence) yields DFQATT for CDR1 and SNEGSKA for CDR2. V and J are trimmed by 3 bases and 3 bases, and the gene matches miss 3 bases of the junction. The CDR3, cysteine through phenylalanine, is 14 amino acids long. Just the 42-base CDR3 DNA is kept, in frame starting at base 1. Libraries were constructed by PCR. At the Johns Hopkins FTIC core, DNA from the cultured CD4+ T cells underwent TCR sequencing with the Oncomine TCR Beta short-read assay. Genomic DNA was extracted from the cultured CD4+ T cells with the QIAamp micro DNA kit. Oncomine TCR Beta libraries from cultured CD4+ T cells were pooled using unique dual indexes and sequenced on an Illumina iSeq 100. As for the authors' bioinformatics: Non-productive sequences were filtered out, and CDR3s that did not start with C, did not end with F or W, or were shorter than 7 amino acids were discarded. Antigen-specific clonotypes were identified with the MANAFEST web application by comparing peptide-stimulated wells with reference and other culture wells. An FDR below 0.05, an odds ratio above 5, and a productive frequency above 0.1% in at least two of three replicate wells were required for clones to be considered positive. Cross-reactive clonotypes were defined as significantly expanded in both SARS-CoV-2 spike wells and at least one common cold coronavirus spike condition. Using R version 3.6.1, CDR3 homology was evaluated through Levenshtein distances (stringdist) along with unrooted phylogenetic trees (ape). In-frame beta chains were kept once TCRdb had trimmed the public reads at Q25 with fastp and called clones with MiXCR. Each entry is one CDR3 protein sequence, shown with its most common DNA and genes. These V and J calls rely on TCRdb rather than the paper's analysis. For this sample there are thousands of distinct CDR3 sequences; roughly 43% appear just once. The ten largest make up around 25% of the sample.

What the treatment or condition label conveys for this sample: approximately 11-day PBMC culture with coronavirus spike peptide pools or control peptides (ViraFEST assay). CD4+ T cells from unexposed donors were collected before the COVID-19 pandemic (2011-2018). To expand antigen-specific T cells with peptide pools and then pick out the expanded clonotypes through TCR sequencing, the study relied on the ViraFEST assay. Each well held around 2 million PBMCs cultured in IMDM containing approximately 5% human AB serum and approximately 10 IU/ml IL-2, with about 10 ug/ml peptide pools added. On days 3 and 7, half of the culture medium was replaced with fresh IL-2-containing medium. After approximately eleven days of culture, CD4+ T cells were isolated by negative selection with the EasySep CD4+ T cell isolation kit. As cell number allowed, CD4+ T cells from unexposed donors were tested for reactivity to SARS-CoV-2 S and N and to four common cold coronavirus spike pools. PBMCs were separated from whole blood using Ficoll-Paque Plus gradient centrifugation and then either used fresh or cryopreserved at -140C. In general, triplicate wells were set up for every culture condition. The leukapheresis product used for the unexposed donors was purchased from a commercial source.

This sequence uses TRBV20-1 and TRBJ1-5; TRBD1 agrees with 9 junctional bases. The receptor was derived from a human donor in good health. Sequenced: CD4+ T cells from blood, cultured in vitro. The nucleotides read TGCAGTGCTAGGGGACAGGGTCTCAATCAGCCCCAGCATTTT. It codes for CSARGQGLNQPQHF.